This T cell receptor beta chain was recovered during a study of blood T cell repertoires in COVID-19 (dated by TCRdb to about 2020). Some background on the complete study: The collaborator samples originated in the United States, Italy and Spain and spanned the acute and convalescent phases of COVID-19. The material from the prospective study consisted of cDNA or gDNA derived from T cells, B-cell-depleted T cells, or PBMCs. Deeply sampled blood TCRbeta repertoires from subjects exposed to, actively infected with, or recovered from COVID-19 were included in the dataset. The repertoires were released in a freely available public database intended as a resource for research on the immune response to SARS-CoV-2. Samples came from the ongoing ImmuneRACE study (first 160 participants) plus 1,254 subjects from 6 global collaborators. Sample metadata almost always included a de-identified subject ID, COVID-19 status, age in years and sex. Where HLA class I and class II types were available, the types were taken from metadata supplied by the sample provider, not from assay-based typing. Broader findings and caveats from the paper: The amount of clinical and demographic metadata varied by source and participant and was provided uncurated.

Collaborating institutions collected whole blood in K2EDTA tubes following their own protocols. For TCRbeta analysis, collaborators shipped samples in one of three forms: frozen whole blood, isolated PBMCs, or DNA extracted from either of those sample types. CDR1 and CDR2, per the germline V gene, are SNHLY and FYNNEI. The CDR3 measures 17 amino acids from cysteine to phenylalanine. The sequence is cut down to CDR3 DNA, 51 bases in frame from base 1. The junction shows trimming of 1 base on V and 4 bases on J, and the gene matches do not reach 9 bases of it. The immunoSEQ Assay, a bias-controlled multiplex PCR, was used to amplify TCRbeta CDR3 regions from genomic DNA. The original methods were these. Within the assay, amplification of reference gene primers was used to estimate how many nucleated cells each sample contained. To quantify the absolute abundance of each unique TCRbeta CDR3 rearrangement, sequence reads were collapsed and filtered. For each sample, productive Simpson clonality was calculated by taking the square root of Simpson's diversity index across productive rearrangements. Here the immuneACCESS table is served through TCRdb, limited to in-frame sequences with V and J called. Missing clones are a known gap in these copies; in checked studies unresolved V genes cover under half, and the rest lacks a known reason. V and J calls and clone size are given by that table; D and trimming were obtained from the DNA. This sample comprises 95,000 to 120,000 clones, around 90% of them detected only once. The ten largest clones take up around 2% of the sample.

This clone was seen more than once but under ten times. Its antigen remains unidentified. The record has no base qualities; no much larger clone is one base away. The TCR was taken from a human donor in a cohort sampled during active COVID-19. The specimen was peripheral blood. In this chain, TRBV2 is recombined with TRBJ1-2, and 10 bases in between align with TRBD1. The nucleotide sequence reads as follows: TGTGCCAGCAGTGAAGGTCACGGGACAGGGGTTATCTATGGCTACACCTTC. Protein translation: CASSEGHGTGVIYGYTF.